This T cell receptor (beta chain) was recovered during a study of blood T cell repertoires in COVID-19. Trimming shortened V by 4 bases and J by 3 bases, and 10 bases separated the two germline ends. The CDR3 length is 13 residues. Germline V CDR1 and CDR2: SNHLY, FYNNEI. The protocol was immunoSEQ multiplex PCR, while the TCRdb copy is restricted to in-frame clones and leaves out a portion. The data show approximately 93,000 clones, under 80% seen once. This clonotype was sampled from a man aged 65 to 79 with COVID-19, enrolled during active disease. The chain links TRBV2 to TRBJ2-7; perhaps TRBD1 as D (5 bases). What was sequenced was peripheral blood. CDR3: CASSAGQIYEQYF. Here the CDR3 DNA reads TGTGCCAGCAGTGCAGGACAAATCTACGAGCAGTACTTC.